The clone carrying this T cell receptor beta chain appeared a single time. The data derive from a study of blood T cell repertoires in COVID-19. Study summary: From T cells, B-cell-depleted T cells, or PBMCs came the material, which was cDNA or gDNA.

The assay was immunoSEQ multiplex PCR, and TCRdb's table has in-frame clones only and misses some. The sample includes under 15,000 clones, about 90% seen only once; the top ten take about 28%. The germline gives CDR1 SGHAT, CDR2 FQNNGV. Trimming cost V 5 bases and J 7 bases, with 23 bases left between them. CDR3 length: 16 amino acids. This sequence was found in a woman aged 70-85 years with active COVID-19. What was sequenced was peripheral blood. This rearrangement joins TRBV11-2 to TRBJ1-1; D perhaps matches TRBD1 (6 bases). CDR3: CASSPRSGGPAIEAFF. CDR3 nucleotide sequence: TGTGCCAGCAGCCCCCGTTCTGGGGGCCCTGCAATTGAAGCTTTCTTT.